What follows are 17 T cell receptor beta chains derived from one specimen sequenced in a study of blood T cells in healthy people across ages. Using a J-beta primer mix together with a sample-barcoded 5' primer, a second PCR was run for roughly 6 to 12 cycles. In TCRdb, the 5' RACE reads were re-called with MiXCR into one record per CDR3 protein. The sample has just under 900,000 distinct CDR3 sequences, 29% seen once. The sequenced sample was blood. These receptors all stem from a woman of 80 years or more in good health.

Many counts were recorded for this clonotype. V usage is TRBV3-1 and J usage is TRBJ2-4; possible D gene TRBD1, 6 bases. The germline V gene has CDR1 LGHDT and CDR2 YNNKEL (reference sequence). The V end was cut by 2 bases, the J end by 10 bases, with 12 bases between. The CDR3 is 13 amino acids. The CDR3 is CASSQRGYRIQYF. In DNA, the CDR3 is TGTGCCAGCAGCCAAAGGGGGTACCGAATTCAGTACTTC.

As DNA, the CDR3 is TGTGCCAGCAGCTTGTTCGGCTCCTACGAGCAGTACTTC. This translates into CASSLFGSYEQYF. This chain uses TRBV5-4 with TRBJ2-7; D is uncertain. Trimming left V 1 base short and J 0 bases short, with 5 bases between. The CDR3 is 13 amino acids. CDR1 is SGHNT, CDR2 YYREEE, per germline (reference sequence). Based on the CDR3 plus reference TRBV5-4 and TRBJ2-7, the full variable domain is ETGVTQSPTHLIKTRGQQVTLRCSSQSGHNTVSWYQQALGQGPQFIFQYYREEENGRGNFPPRFSGLQFPNYSSELNVNALELDDSALYLCASSLFGSYEQYFGPGTRLTVT.

The gene calls are TRBV4-2 and TRBJ1-1; D unresolved. Trimming took off 0 bases at V and 3 bases at J, with 8 bases between the two ends. Germline CDR1 is LGHNA and CDR2 is YNFKEQ. The CDR3 has 14 residues. Here the CDR3 reads CASSQDSAYTEAFF. The CDR3 DNA is TGTGCCAGCAGCCAAGATAGCGCTTACACTGAAGCTTTCTTT.

This clonotype came up a few times. The rearrangement joins TRBV6-2 or TRBV6-3 to TRBJ1-1; D not certain. Germline V lookup: CDR1 MNHEY, CDR2 SVGEGT. The V end was cut by 2 bases, the J end by 1 base, with 5 bases between. This CDR3 has 13 residues. The chain's CDR3 is CASSYNSNTEAFF. The CDR3 DNA sequence: TGTGCCAGCAGTTACAACTCGAACACTGAAGCTTTCTTT.

This clonotype has ten or more counts. The chain uses TRBV29-1 and TRBJ2-1, with 8 bases aligning to TRBD1. The CDR3 sequence is 15 residues long. V shed 1 base, J shed 3 bases, and the junction held 5 bases outside the gene matches. Germline V lookup: CDR1 SQVTM, CDR2 ANQGSEA. The CDR3: CSVEAGTGLYNEQFF. The CDR3 nucleotides are TGCAGCGTTGAAGCCGGGACAGGCCTCTACAATGAGCAGTTCTTC.

The chain links TRBV15 to TRBJ1-5; the D gene is possibly TRBD1 (5 bases). This CDR3 spans 15 amino acids. The germline V and J ends were trimmed by 9 bases and 7 bases, with 22 bases remaining between them. The germline CDR1 and CDR2 sequences are LNHNV and YYDKDF (reference sequence). The CDR3 DNA is TGTGCCACGAACCACGGGACGCGCATGGGGCAGCCCCAGCATTTT. It yields the protein CATNHGTRMGQPQHF.

This clonotype was counted ten times or more. The rearrangement links TRBV6-2 or TRBV6-3 to TRBJ2-7; D remains unclear. Deletions cut 2 bases from V and 0 bases from J, with 8 bases between. Germline CDR1 is MNHEY and CDR2 is SVGEGT. This CDR3 has 14 amino acids. The CDR3 loop reads CASSYGWASYEQYF. The CDR3, as DNA: TGTGCCAGCAGTTACGGGTGGGCCTCCTACGAGCAGTACTTC.

The chain has TRBV20-1 and TRBJ2-1; 9 bases map to TRBD2. The germline CDR1 and CDR2 sequences are DFQATT and SNEGSKA (reference sequence). J gave up 3 bases and V 5 bases, and 5 bases lay outside the gene matches. The CDR3 is made up of 14 amino acids. The CDR3 DNA reads TGCAGTGCTCCCAGCGGGGGGTTCTACAATGAGCAGTTCTTC. It specifies CSAPSGGFYNEQFF.

This clonotype was detected many times. The V call is TRBV6-6, the J call TRBJ1-5; D remains unclear. CDR1 MNHNY and CDR2 SVGAGI come from the germline V gene (reference sequence). This CDR3 has 12 amino acids. Trimming cost V 5 bases and J 1 base, with 3 bases left between them. Written as DNA, the CDR3 is TGTGCCAGCAGTACGAGCAATCAGCCCCAGCATTTT. Protein: CASSTSNQPQHF.

This clonotype was found a few times. The junction differs from germline at one of its ends, possibly a read error. The chain has TRBV4-2 and TRBJ1-2; 7 nucleotides agree with TRBD1. This CDR3 has 15 amino acids. CDR1 is LGHNA and CDR2 is YNFKEQ in the germline V gene. CDR3 amino acids: CASSQPGQSNHGYTF. CDR3 DNA sequence: TGTGCCAGCAGCCAACCGGGACAGTCTAACCATGGCTACACCTTC.

This clonotype occurred many times. The rearrangement uses TRBV5-1 and TRBJ2-1; TRBD2 agrees at 8 bases. CDR3 length: 15 residues. J lost 8 bases, V lost 4 bases, and 11 bases had no gene match. The germline V gene has CDR1 SGHRS and CDR2 YFSETQ. The CDR3 region is CASSPRLALGDEQFF. The CDR3 region has the DNA TGCGCCAGCAGCCCCCGACTAGCGTTAGGGGATGAGCAGTTCTTC.

This clonotype was counted at least ten times. Here the CDR3 reads CASSLGTANYEQYF. The CDR3 coding sequence is TGCGCCAGCAGCTTGGGGACAGCAAACTACGAGCAGTACTTC. V is TRBV5-1 and J is TRBJ2-7, with a tentative D call TRBD1 (6 bases). The CDR3 is 14 residues long. Germline V lookup: CDR1 SGHRS, CDR2 YFSETQ. Trimming took off 0 bases at V and 3 bases at J, with 10 bases between the two ends.

The sample holds many counts of this clonotype. CDR3 loop: CASSVGPSGGTTQETQYF. DNA for the CDR3: TGTGCCAGCAGCGTAGGGCCTAGCGGGGGGACGACACAAGAGACCCAGTACTTC. The V gene is TRBV9, the J gene TRBJ2-5; 11 positions agree with TRBD2. Germline loops: CDR1 SGDLS, CDR2 YYNGEE. Trimming removed 0 bases from V and 2 bases from J; junction bases left unmatched: 9. The CDR3 loop spans 18 amino acids.

This clonotype was found a few times. A read error may explain this, as a much larger clone is one base away. The chain joins TRBV7-2 to TRBJ2-4; 8 bases fit TRBD2. The junction had 19 bases not matched to a gene; V was cut back by 5 bases and J by 13 bases. This CDR3 has 16 residues. Germline V gene lookup returns CDR1 SGHTA and CDR2 FQGNSA. The CDR3 reads CASSQDPGGAFNEQYF. In DNA form, the CDR3 reads TGTGCCAGCAGCCAAGACCCGGGGGGGGCATTCAATGAGCAGTACTTC.

To note about this clonotype: A much larger clone lies one base from this, so it may be a read error. The chain recombines TRBV10-3 with TRBJ2-4; D is uncertain. Trimming pared 7 bases from V and 13 bases from J, leaving 17 bases between. This CDR3 is built from 12 residues. The germline gives CDR1 ENHRY, CDR2 SYGVKD. CDR3 region: CAIKQNSYGQYF. DNA for the CDR3: TGTGCCATCAAGCAGAATTCTTACGGGCAGTACTTC.

This clonotype was counted once. V gene TRBV5-1 combines with J gene TRBJ2-5; no definite D call. In germline, CDR1 is SGHRS, CDR2 YFSETQ. The germline V and J ends were trimmed by 5 bases and 5 bases, with 10 bases remaining between them. This CDR3 comprises 12 residues. The CDR3 nucleotides are TGCGCCAGCAGGAAGGAAGGGGAGACCCAGTACTTC. Translating it yields CASRKEGETQYF.

This clonotype was observed many times. The rearrangement links TRBV6-2 or TRBV6-3 to TRBJ2-2, with a tentative D call TRBD2 (6 bases). The germline gives CDR1 MNHEY, CDR2 SVGEGT. The CDR3 has 17 residues. Trimming pared 4 bases from V and 0 bases from J, leaving 15 bases between. CDR3 DNA sequence: TGTGCCAGCAGTTGGCGGGAACAGCGGCCGAACACCGGGGAGCTGTTTTTT. Residues: CASSWREQRPNTGELFF.